These 11 T cell receptor beta chains were sequenced from one sample in a study of blood T cell repertoires in COVID-19. Libraries were prepared by immunoSEQ multiplex PCR; TCRdb keeps only in-frame clonotypes and omits some of them. Here the sample spans 350,000 to 450,000 clones, roughly 90% being singletons. Sequenced: PBMCs or T cells enriched from blood (not recorded which). Receptor source: a woman younger than 45 who had recovered from COVID-19.

The chain carries TRBV4-3 and TRBJ1-6; tentative D call: TRBD1 (6 bases). Per germline, CDR1 LGHNA and CDR2 YSLEER. This CDR3 region has 17 residues. V lost 4 bases, J lost 0 bases, and 13 bases lay in between. The CDR3 reads CASSLDRTSSYNSPLHF. The CDR3 DNA reads as TGCGCCAGCAGCCTCGACAGGACCAGCTCCTATAATTCACCCCTCCACTTT.

The V gene is TRBV28, the J gene TRBJ1-1, with 9 nucleotides matching TRBD1. Trimming removed 2 bases from V and 11 bases from J; junction bases left unmatched: 9. The germline CDR1 and CDR2 sequences are MDHEN and SYDVKM. The CDR3 spans 14 residues. The CDR3 protein is CASSLGDRGSRAFF. The DNA of the CDR3 is TGTGCCAGCAGTTTAGGTGACAGGGGGTCTCGGGCTTTCTTT.

The rearrangement joins TRBV7-3 to TRBJ1-6; perhaps TRBD1 as D (6 bases). Germline CDR1 reads SGHTA; CDR2 reads FQGTGA. Trimming took 2 bases from V and 10 from J, leaving 12 bases between them. The CDR3 extends over 14 amino acids. CDR3 sequence reads: CASSLGPGDSPLHF. CDR3 nucleotide sequence: TGTGCCAGCAGCTTAGGCCCAGGGGACTCACCCCTCCACTTT.

CDR3 amino acids: CASSPGTSTNEQFF. The CDR3 DNA is TGCGCCAGCAGCCCCGGGACTAGTACAAATGAGCAGTTCTTC. The chain is built from TRBV5-1 and TRBJ2-1; TRBD2 matches 8 bases. The CDR3 is 14 amino acids. The germline gives CDR1 SGHRS, CDR2 YFSETQ. Losses at the gene ends were 4 bases for V and 7 bases for J; bases not matched to a gene: 7. The full variable domain, its missing parts supplied by reference TRBV5-1 and TRBJ2-1, is KAGVTQTPRYLIKTRGQQVTLSCSPISGHRSVSWYQQTPGQGLQFLFEYFSETQRNKGNFPGRFSGRQFSNSRSEMNVSTLELGDSALYLCASSPGTSTNEQFFGPGTRLTVL.

The chain links TRBV27 to TRBJ2-1; the D gene is possibly TRBD1 (5 bases). This CDR3 comprises 13 residues. CDR1 MNHEY and CDR2 SMNVEV come from the germline V gene (reference sequence). V was cut by 6 bases and J by 5 bases, with 11 bases left in between. The CDR3 loop reads CASSQQDHNEQFF. The CDR3 region has the DNA TGTGCCAGCAGCCAACAGGATCACAATGAGCAGTTCTTC.

This clone appeared once. The J gene is TRBJ1-4, the V gene TRBV9; TRBD1 matches 8 bases. CDR3 length equals 16 residues. Germline V CDR1 and CDR2: SGDLS, YYNGEE. V was clipped by 0 bases and J by 8 bases; unmatched bases: 9. The CDR3 loop reads CASSVADRGGREKLFF. DNA of the CDR3: TGTGCCAGCAGCGTAGCAGACAGGGGTGGGCGGGAAAAACTGTTTTTT.

The V call is TRBV11-2, the J call TRBJ2-3; the D is unclear. V shed 4 bases and J shed 5 bases, with 4 bases lying between them. The CDR3 sequence is 11 residues long. Looked up from germline, CDR1 is SGHAT and CDR2 is FQNNGV. CDR3 region: CASSSVDTQYF. The DNA of the CDR3 is TGTGCCAGCAGCTCAGTAGATACGCAGTATTTT.

The chain uses TRBV30 and TRBJ1-3; the match to TRBD1 covers 8 bases. Looked up from germline, CDR1 is GTSNPN and CDR2 is SVGIG (reference sequence). This CDR3 comprises 14 residues. V lost 2 bases to trimming and J lost 2 bases; unmatched junction nucleotides: 2. The CDR3 DNA reads TGTGCCTGGAGTCAGGGGGCCCCTGGAAACACCATATATTTT. Protein: CAWSQGAPGNTIYF.

The chain is built from TRBV11-2 and TRBJ1-4; TRBD1 is a possible D gene (6 bases). Germline assignment: CDR1 SGHAT and CDR2 FQNNGV. The CDR3 consists of 16 residues. V lost 5 bases and J lost 7, with 20 bases in between. The CDR3 sequence: CASSPDRIRGGEKLFF. CDR3 nucleotide sequence: TGTGCCAGCAGCCCAGATCGGATAAGAGGGGGTGAAAAACTGTTTTTT.

This clone has only one observation. The V gene is TRBV30, the J gene TRBJ1-1; D possibly corresponds to TRBD1 (5 bases). V was trimmed by 3 bases and J by 6 bases, leaving 14 bases between them. In germline, CDR1 is GTSNPN, CDR2 SVGIG (reference sequence). The CDR3 runs 13 residues. The CDR3 DNA is TGTGCCTGGAGCCCGACCCCGGGGGCTGAAGCTTTCTTT. Its translation: CAWSPTPGAEAFF. The whole variable domain, filled in from reference TRBV30 and TRBJ1-1, reads SQTIHQWPATLVQPVGSPLSLECTVEGTSNPNLYWYRQAAGRGLQLLFYSVGIGQISSEVPQNLSASRPQDRQFILSSKKLLLSDSGFYLCAWSPTPGAEAFFGQGTRLTVV.

This chain connects TRBV20-1 to TRBJ1-5; 9 bases agree with TRBD1. The junction had 6 bases not matched to a gene; V was cut back by 3 bases and J by 3 bases. CDR3 size: 15 residues. Germline V gene lookup returns CDR1 DFQATT and CDR2 SNEGSKA (reference sequence). This chain's CDR3 is CSASGDRGANQPQHF. CDR3 bases: TGCAGTGCTAGTGGTGACAGGGGGGCCAATCAGCCCCAGCATTTT.